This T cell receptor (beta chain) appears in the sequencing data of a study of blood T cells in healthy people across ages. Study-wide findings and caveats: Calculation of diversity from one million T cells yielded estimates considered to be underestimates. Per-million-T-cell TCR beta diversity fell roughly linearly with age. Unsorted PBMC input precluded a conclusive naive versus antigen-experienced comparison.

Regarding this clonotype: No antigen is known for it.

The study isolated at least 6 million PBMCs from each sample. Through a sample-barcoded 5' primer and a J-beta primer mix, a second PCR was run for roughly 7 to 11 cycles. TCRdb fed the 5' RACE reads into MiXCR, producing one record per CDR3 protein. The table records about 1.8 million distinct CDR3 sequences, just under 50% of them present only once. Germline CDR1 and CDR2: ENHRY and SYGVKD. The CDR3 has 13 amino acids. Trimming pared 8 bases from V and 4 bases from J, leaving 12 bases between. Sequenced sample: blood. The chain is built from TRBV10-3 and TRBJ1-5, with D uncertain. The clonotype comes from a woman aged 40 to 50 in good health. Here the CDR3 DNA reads TGTGCCATCGACGGCAGGCAGAATCAGCCCCAGCATTTT. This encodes CAIDGRQNQPQHF.